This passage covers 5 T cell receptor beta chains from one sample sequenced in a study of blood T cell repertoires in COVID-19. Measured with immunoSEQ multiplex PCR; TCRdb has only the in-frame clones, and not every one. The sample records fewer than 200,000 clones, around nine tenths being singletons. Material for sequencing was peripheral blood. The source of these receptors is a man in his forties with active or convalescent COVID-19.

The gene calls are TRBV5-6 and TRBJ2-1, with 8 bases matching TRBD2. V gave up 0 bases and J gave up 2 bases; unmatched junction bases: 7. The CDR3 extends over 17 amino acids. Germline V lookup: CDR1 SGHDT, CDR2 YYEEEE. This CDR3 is CASSLASGGIPYNEQFF. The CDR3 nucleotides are TGTGCCAGCAGCTTGGCGAGCGGGGGAATCCCCTACAATGAGCAGTTCTTC.

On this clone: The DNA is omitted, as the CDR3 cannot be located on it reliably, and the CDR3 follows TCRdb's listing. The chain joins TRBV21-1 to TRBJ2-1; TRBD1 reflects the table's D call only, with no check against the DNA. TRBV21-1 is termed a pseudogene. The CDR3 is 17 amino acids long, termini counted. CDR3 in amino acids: CASSKRWGQGNYNEQFF.

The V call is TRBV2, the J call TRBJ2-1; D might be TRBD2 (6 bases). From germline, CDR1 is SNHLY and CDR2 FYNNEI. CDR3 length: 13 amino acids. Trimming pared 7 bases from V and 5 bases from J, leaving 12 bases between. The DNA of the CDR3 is TGTGCCAGCATGGTGGACTACAACAATGAGCAGTTCTTC. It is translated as CASMVDYNNEQFF.

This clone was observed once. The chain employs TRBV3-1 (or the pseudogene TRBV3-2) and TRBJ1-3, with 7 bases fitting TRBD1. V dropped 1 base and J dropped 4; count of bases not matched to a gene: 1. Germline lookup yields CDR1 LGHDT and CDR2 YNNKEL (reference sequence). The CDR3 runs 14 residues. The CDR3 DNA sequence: TGTGCCAGCAGCCAAGGGGGACAGGGAAACACCATATATTTT. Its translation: CASSQGGQGNTIYF.

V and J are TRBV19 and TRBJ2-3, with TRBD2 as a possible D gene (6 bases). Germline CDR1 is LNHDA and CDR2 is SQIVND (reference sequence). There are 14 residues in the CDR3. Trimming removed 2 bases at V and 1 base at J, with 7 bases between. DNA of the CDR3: TGTGCCAGTAGTATAAAGCGGGGCACAGATACGCAGTATTTT. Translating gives CASSIKRGTDTQYF. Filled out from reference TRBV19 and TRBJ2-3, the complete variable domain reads DGGITQSPKYLFRKEGQNVTLSCEQNLNHDAMYWYRQDPGQGLRLIYYSQIVNDFQKGDIAEGYSVSREKKESFPLTVTSAQKNPTAFYLCASSIKRGTDTQYFGPGTRLTVL.